The clone carrying this T cell receptor beta chain was seen repeatedly, ten times or more. The record originates from a study of Graves' ophthalmopathy and Graves' hyperthyroidism. The study amplified TCR beta CDR3 regions using RNA transcripts. In the first round, RT-PCR was carried out with HTBI primers, and a multiplex PCR formed the second round. TCRdb re-called the multiplex PCR reads through MiXCR, storing one row per CDR3 protein. This sample carries about 400,000 distinct CDR3 sequences, approximately 15% of them seen once, and the ten largest clones take roughly 7%. Clinical symptoms, serum thyroxine, TRAb, thyroid ultrasound and orbital computed tomography determined diagnosis. CDR1 DFQATT and CDR2 SNEGSKA come from the germline V gene (reference sequence). Trimming stripped 0 bases from V and 3 bases from J, with 12 bases between. The CDR3 is made up of 14 amino acids.

The V gene is TRBV20-1, the J gene TRBJ2-7; maybe TRBD1 (7 bases). Sequencing was performed on peripheral blood. The clonotype originates from a woman younger than 35 with stable Graves' hyperthyroidism. CDR3 sequence reads: CSARDPGGSYEQYF. CDR3 coding DNA: TGCAGTGCTAGAGACCCAGGGGGGAGCTACGAGCAGTACTTC.